The clone carrying this T cell receptor beta chain has just a few counts. The data originate from a study of cytomegalovirus exposure and HLA in healthy donors. With 60 Vbeta and 13 Jbeta primers, the PCR was carried out. Clones were sequenced by immunoSEQ multiplex PCR, and TCRdb holds only the in-frame ones, with some missing. This table holds 200,000 to 250,000 clones, approximately 80% found once. CDR1 is LNHDA and CDR2 is SQIVND in the germline V gene (reference sequence). Trimming took 1 base from V and 3 from J; bases not matched to a gene: 6. The CDR3 runs 15 residues. The material sequenced was PBMCs. The genes are TRBV19 and TRBJ2-7; 7 nucleotides align to TRBD2. The clonotype comes from a boy aged 2-9 years in good health and CMV-seronegative. CDR3 protein: CASSIAAGANYEQYF. DNA of the CDR3: TGTGCCAGTAGTATAGCTGCGGGAGCGAACTACGAGCAGTACTTC.